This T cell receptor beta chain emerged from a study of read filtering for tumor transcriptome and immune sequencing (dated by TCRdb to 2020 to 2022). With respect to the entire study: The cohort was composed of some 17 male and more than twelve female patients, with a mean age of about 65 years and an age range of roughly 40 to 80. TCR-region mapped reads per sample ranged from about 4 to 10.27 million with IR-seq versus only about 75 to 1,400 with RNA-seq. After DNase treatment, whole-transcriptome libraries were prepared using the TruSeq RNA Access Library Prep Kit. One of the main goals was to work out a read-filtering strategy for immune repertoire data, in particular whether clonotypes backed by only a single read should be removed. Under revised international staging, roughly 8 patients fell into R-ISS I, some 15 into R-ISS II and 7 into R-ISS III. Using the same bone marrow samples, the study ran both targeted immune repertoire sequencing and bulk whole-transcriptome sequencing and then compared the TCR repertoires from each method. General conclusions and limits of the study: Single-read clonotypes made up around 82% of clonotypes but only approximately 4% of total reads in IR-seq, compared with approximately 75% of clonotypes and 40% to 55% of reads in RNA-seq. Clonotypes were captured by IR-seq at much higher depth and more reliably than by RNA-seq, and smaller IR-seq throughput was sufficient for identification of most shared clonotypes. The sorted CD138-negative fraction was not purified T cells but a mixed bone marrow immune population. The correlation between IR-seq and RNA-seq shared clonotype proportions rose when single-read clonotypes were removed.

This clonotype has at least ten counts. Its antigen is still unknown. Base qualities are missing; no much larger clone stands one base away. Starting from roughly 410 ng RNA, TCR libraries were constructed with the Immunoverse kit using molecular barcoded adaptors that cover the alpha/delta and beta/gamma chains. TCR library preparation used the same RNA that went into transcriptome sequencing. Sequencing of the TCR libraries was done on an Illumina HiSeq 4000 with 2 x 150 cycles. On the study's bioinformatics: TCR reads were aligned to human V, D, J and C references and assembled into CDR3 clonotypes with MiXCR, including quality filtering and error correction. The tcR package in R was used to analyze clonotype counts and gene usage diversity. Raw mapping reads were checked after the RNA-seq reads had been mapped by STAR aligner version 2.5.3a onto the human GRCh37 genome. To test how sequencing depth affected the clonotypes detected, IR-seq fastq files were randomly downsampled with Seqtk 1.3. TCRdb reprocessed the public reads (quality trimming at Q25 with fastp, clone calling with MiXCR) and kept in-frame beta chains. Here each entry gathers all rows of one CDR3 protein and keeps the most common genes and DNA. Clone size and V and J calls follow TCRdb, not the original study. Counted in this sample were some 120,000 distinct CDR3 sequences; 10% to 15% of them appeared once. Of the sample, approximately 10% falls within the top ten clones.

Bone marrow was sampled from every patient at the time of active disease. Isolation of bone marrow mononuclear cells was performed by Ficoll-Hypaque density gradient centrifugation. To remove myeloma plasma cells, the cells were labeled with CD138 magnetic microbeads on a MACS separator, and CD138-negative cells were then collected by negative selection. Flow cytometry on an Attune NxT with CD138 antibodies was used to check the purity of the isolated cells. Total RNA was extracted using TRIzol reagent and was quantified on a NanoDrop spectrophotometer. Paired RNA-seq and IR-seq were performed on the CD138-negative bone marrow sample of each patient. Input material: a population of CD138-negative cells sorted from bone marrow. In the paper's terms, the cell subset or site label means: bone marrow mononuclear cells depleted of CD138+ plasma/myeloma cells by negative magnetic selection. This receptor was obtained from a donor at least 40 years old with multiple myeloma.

CDR3 loop: CASSFEGRRTDTQYF. The DNA reads as follows: TGCGCCAGCAGCTTCGAGGGACGACGGACAGATACGCAGTATTTT. The rearranged segments are TRBV5-1 and TRBJ2-3; the D match is possibly TRBD1 or TRBD2, with 5 bases aligned in each. V is shortened by 2 bases, J by 3 bases, and the region joining them spans 13 bases. In the germline V gene, CDR1 corresponds to SGHRS and CDR2 to YFSETQ. The CDR3 numbers 15 residues from cysteine through phenylalanine. Only CDR3 DNA remains: 45 bases, in frame from the first base.